Described below is a single T cell receptor beta chain sequence and its context. The sample holds one count of this clone. Its specific antigen is unknown. One base away there is no much larger clone; base qualities are not given. Using the deep immunoSEQ assay, TCR CDR3 regions were amplified from genomic DNA by multiplex PCR. Extracted genomic DNA from each cell subset was spread evenly across all wells of several immunoSEQ 96-well plates, with each plate serving as a replicate. For sorted subsets, approximately 210 ng genomic DNA, equal to 30,000 to 35,000 T cell genomes, was loaded into each replicate PCR. Purified libraries were measured with a Qubit 3.0 fluorometer, size-checked on a Bioanalyzer 2100, and measured again with the KAPA Library Quantification kit. A separate single-read 150-cycle Illumina NextSeq 550 flow cell was used to sequence each immunoSEQ 96-well plate. Processing in the source paper ran as follows. Because only junctional sequences without quality scores were contained in the immunoSEQ output, filtering matching that applied to full-length reads could not be performed. Sequences were annotated with PyIR, a Python wrapper for IgBLAST v1.9, using IMGT germline references to assign V/J genes and CDR3. Reads were removed for weak V/J assignments (E-value above 1e-6), missing CDR3, stop codons, out-of-frame junctions, or ambiguous translated residues. V3J clonotypes were defined as sequences sharing an identical inferred V gene, J gene, and CDR3 amino acid sequence. The percentage overlap between two repertoires was calculated by dividing the number of shared unique clonotypes by the size of the smaller repertoire. Richness of each repertoire was evaluated using RTK rarefaction, the Chao1 estimator, and Recon v2.1 estimates of unobserved clonotypes. For all TCRbeta clonotypes obtained by the gDNA method from a handful of donors, generation probabilities were computed with OLGA. The source is immuneACCESS, and TCRdb retained only in-frame sequences with V and J called. Part of the clones is not carried over; for the studies checked, unresolved V genes explain less than half of this, and the remainder is unexplained. The V and J calls and clone size were taken over from that table, and D and trimming were inferred from the DNA. The sample contains a few million clones, 80% to 95% of them found a single time. The ten largest clones represent 0.3% to 0.4% of the sample.

The junction shows trimming of 2 bases on V and 0 bases on J, plus 1 base between the germline ends. The CDR3 holds 12 amino acids from the cysteine to the phenylalanine. Left in the record is the CDR3 DNA by itself, 36 bases read in frame from the first base. According to the germline V gene, CDR1 reads SGHAT and CDR2 reads FQNNGV. These data come from a study of shared clonotypes between healthy human individuals (dated by TCRdb to 2020 to 2021). Context from the whole study: The cohort comprised a couple of women and a few men aged 18 to 49 years. For each donor, CD4 naive and CD4 memory were each run on three plates, CD8 naive on two plates, and CD8 memory on one plate. Different laboratories and diverse techniques were used to prepare libraries and sequence TCR repertoires, to increase sequencing depth and limit assay-specific biases. Per donor, leukapheresis produced somewhere between about 0.8 and 9 billion PBMCs. Blood TCR repertoires of 5 or 6 healthy adults were deeply sequenced to estimate repertoire size and the extent of clonotype sharing between individuals.

The research as a whole found: Only blood was sampled, and tissue TCR repertoires likely differ from those in blood. Naive subsets generally had larger estimated clonotype richness than memory subsets did. Incomplete sequencing was indicated by rarefaction of sorted-subset datasets, despite the large sequencing depth. Sharing across a few donors was observed for around 5% of naive CD4, less than 4% of naive CD8, 2% to 2.5% of memory CD4, and about 0.4% of memory CD8 clonotypes. Pairwise subsampling led to the expectation that sequencing depth would affect the degree of clonotype sharing among donors. Clonotypes shared by all four sorted-subset donors showed higher generation probabilities than non-shared clonotypes. Because the study included only a small number of donors, the genetic and exposure-history diversity represented was limited.

Healthy HIV-negative adults with no recently reported acute infections or vaccinations were included as donors. Every donor was a Caucasian adult living in Nashville, Tennessee, USA. CD4+ T cells were enriched by magnetic negative selection; naive cells were then positively selected on CD45RA, and the negative fraction formed the memory subset. Blood was collected by leukapheresis, and PBMCs were isolated by Ficoll-Histopaque density gradient centrifugation and then cryopreserved in liquid nitrogen vapor phase. Purity and quantity of every magnetically sorted T cell population were checked by analytical flow cytometry. Each sorted fraction had its genomic DNA isolated and then quantified by UV absorbance on a Nanodrop 2000c.

The chain was built from TRBV11-2 and TRBJ1-2; the D gene lacks a confident call. What was sequenced was naive CD4+ T cells from PBMCs. The intended sense of this specimen's cell subset or site label: CD45RA+ positively selected. The source is a man aged 18 to 29 in good health. Some clones in this sample may be carry-over from other donors' samples. This receptor carries the CDR3 CASSLPNYGYTF. The nucleotides read TGTGCCAGCAGCTTACCTAACTATGGCTACACCTTC.